This T cell receptor (beta chain) was captured in a study of human T cells and chemical hapten exposure. Study overall: Scalp application of diphenylcyclopropenone was performed weekly in patients across the entire roughly 25-week study.

Documented time point: pre-sensitization, week 0. Stated treatment: therapeutic diphenylcyclopropenone sensitization with weekly scalp DPC. Sequencing started from total RNA isolated from unfractionated whole blood. V was shortened by 4 bases and J by 0 bases, with 6 bases between the two germline ends. The germline CDR1 and CDR2 sequences are SQVTM and ANQGSEA. The length of the CDR3 is 12 residues. TCRdb reprocessed the RACE reads via MiXCR and lists one record per CDR3 protein. The top ten clones hold 27% of a sample with tens of thousands of distinct CDR3 sequences, 10% of them seen once. The sequence was collected from a man aged 50-60 years with alopecia areata. Some clones in this sample may be carry-over from other donors' samples. The source was whole blood, collected in connection with sensitization to the hapten diphenylcyclopropenone (DPC). This chain joins TRBV29-1 and TRBJ2-5; D is unclear. The CDR3 protein is CSVVGHQETQYF. Written as DNA, the CDR3 is TGCAGCGTTGTAGGGCACCAAGAGACCCAGTACTTC.